This record looks at one T cell receptor beta chain sequence and its context. This entry comes from a study of shared clonotypes between healthy human individuals. The germline V gene encodes CDR1 SGHAT and CDR2 FQNNGV. The CDR3 length is 15 residues. Trimming cost V 3 bases and J 0 bases, with 9 bases left between them. Positive CCR7 selection of CD45RO-negative cells yielded the naive CD8 cells, and terminally differentiated effector memory CD45RA+ cells were excluded. Data came from immunoSEQ multiplex PCR; TCRdb stores just in-frame clones and leaves some out. The profile shows 1.5 million to 2.5 million clones, about 95% of them singletons.

This receptor was taken from a man younger than 30 in good health. The J gene is TRBJ2-1, the V gene TRBV11-2; a possible D gene is TRBD2 (6 bases). Sequenced: naive CD8+ T cells sorted from blood. The CDR3 DNA sequence: TGTGCCAGCAGCTTCGTCGGGAGCTCCTACAATGAGCAGTTCTTC. Amino acid sequence: CASSFVGSSYNEQFF.